One and the same sample provided the 19 T cell receptor beta chains below, sequenced in a study of blood T cell repertoires in COVID-19. Some clones are missing from TCRdb's copy, which holds only in-frame ones; the method was immunoSEQ multiplex PCR. The sample consists of around 380,000 clones, around 87% of them appearing once. The sample comprised PBMCs or T cells enriched from blood (not recorded which). These TCRs come from a man aged 30-40 years who had recovered from COVID-19.

The J gene is TRBJ2-1, the V gene TRBV7-9; D possibly corresponds to TRBD1 (7 bases). The CDR3 runs to 15 residues. Trimming removed 2 bases at V and 7 bases at J, with 15 bases between. Germline V gene data show CDR1 as SEHNR and CDR2 as FQNEAQ (reference sequence). The CDR3 DNA is TGTGCCAGCAGCTTACAGGGGGGAACGGGAAATGAGCAGTTCTTC. Amino acid sequence: CASSLQGGTGNEQFF. The whole variable domain, filled in from reference TRBV7-9 and TRBJ2-1, reads DTGVSQNPRHKITKRGQNVTFRCDPISEHNRLYWYRQTLGQGPEFLTYFQNEAQLEKSRLLSDRFSAERPKGSFSTLEIQRTEQGDSAMYLCASSLQGGTGNEQFFGPGTRLTVL.

The V call is TRBV27, the J call TRBJ1-6; no firm D call. In germline, CDR1 is MNHEY, CDR2 SMNVEV (reference sequence). The CDR3 spans 17 residues. Trimming cost V 2 bases and J 8 bases, with 19 bases left between them. The CDR3 coding sequence is TGTGCCAGCAGTTTAAAGCCTCAGATATTTCAGGATTCACCCCTCCACTTT. It is translated as CASSLKPQIFQDSPLHF.

This clone was observed a few times. The chain couples TRBV11-2 to TRBJ2-2; D unclear. The CDR3 spans 15 residues. Per germline, CDR1 SGHAT and CDR2 FQNNGV. V lost 2 bases and J 3 bases, leaving 10 bases between the germline ends. CDR3 protein: CASSLYGGYTGELFF. The DNA for the CDR3 is TGTGCCAGCAGCTTATACGGCGGTTACACCGGGGAGCTGTTTTTT.

This chain connects TRBV7-9 to TRBJ1-5, with 11 bases fitting TRBD1. Per the germline V gene, CDR1 is SEHNR and CDR2 is FQNEAQ (reference sequence). With 1 base clipped from V and 7 bases from J, the junction kept 6 bases outside the gene matches. The CDR3 runs to 16 residues. The chain's CDR3 is CASSLGTGGTKQPQHF. In DNA, the CDR3 is TGTGCCAGCAGCTTAGGGACAGGGGGCACAAAACAGCCCCAGCATTTT.

The chain employs TRBV7-2 and TRBJ1-3; D unresolved. Per germline, CDR1 SGHTA and CDR2 FQGNSA. Trimming took 1 base from V and 0 from J, leaving 4 bases between them. The CDR3 has 14 amino acids. Here the CDR3 reads CASSLDSSGNTIYF. Here the CDR3 DNA reads TGTGCCAGCAGCTTAGACAGCTCTGGAAACACCATATATTTT.

Points on this clone: Sequence at one end of the junction differs from germline and may be a read error. The chain uses TRBV7-7 and TRBJ2-5, with 7 bases aligning to TRBD1. This CDR3 is 15 amino acids long. Germline values: CDR1 SSHAT, CDR2 FNYEAQ (reference sequence). CDR3 protein: CASSRGTSRRETQYF. Here the CDR3 DNA reads TGTGCTAGCAGCAGGGGGACGTCACGCCGGGAGACCCAGTACTTC.

The chain carries TRBV10-3 and TRBJ1-1, with 7 bases that match TRBD1. The ends lost 2 bases at V and 7 bases at J; junction bases unmatched: 1. The CDR3 has 12 residues. Germline CDR1 and CDR2: ENHRY and SYGVKD. In DNA, the CDR3 is TGTGCCATCAGTGAGCGGGACAGTGAAGCTTTCTTT. It encodes CAISERDSEAFF.

This clone has just a few counts. V gene TRBV7-3 combines with J gene TRBJ2-7, with D maybe TRBD2 (6 bases). From germline, CDR1 is SGHTA and CDR2 FQGTGA. The CDR3 spans 13 residues. The ends were cut back, 4 bases at V and 7 bases at J, with 14 bases in the middle. CDR3 in amino acids: CASSWRDGGEQYF. Written as DNA, the CDR3 is TGTGCCAGCAGCTGGCGGGACGGCGGAGAGCAGTACTTC.

This clone was found a few times. The chain links TRBV1 to TRBJ1-5; TRBD1 is the table's D call and was not checked against the DNA. TRBV1 represents a pseudogene. The CDR3 sequence is 15 residues long. The CDR3 DNA is TGCACCAGCAGCCAACCCGACAGGGGCAATCAGCCCCAGCATTTT. Protein: CTSSQPDRGNQPQHF.

The rearrangement uses TRBV27 and TRBJ1-5; perhaps TRBD1 as D (5 bases). CDR1 is MNHEY, CDR2 SMNVEV, per germline (reference sequence). V was trimmed by 5 bases and J by 12 bases, leaving 20 bases between them. The CDR3 contains 14 residues. Written as DNA, the CDR3 is TGTGCCAGCAGTCCAACCGACAGTGTTTGGGTCCAGCATTTT. This gives the protein CASSPTDSVWVQHF.

This chain uses TRBV5-4 with TRBJ1-3; no clear D. Germline loops: CDR1 SGHNT, CDR2 YYREEE (reference sequence). V lost 3 bases and J lost 0, with 13 bases in between. The CDR3 covers 16 residues. The CDR3 DNA is TGTGCCAGCAGCTCCTCGGCAGGAACCTCTGGAAACACCATATATTTT. Translation gives CASSSSAGTSGNTIYF. Together with reference TRBV5-4 and TRBJ1-3, the CDR3 gives the full variable domain: ETGVTQSPTHLIKTRGQQVTLRCSSQSGHNTVSWYQQALGQGPQFIFQYYREEENGRGNFPPRFSGLQFPNYSSELNVNALELDDSALYLCASSSSAGTSGNTIYFGEGSWLTVV.

This clone has only a few counts. The chain couples TRBV7-9 to TRBJ2-3; D is ambiguous. The V end was cut by 4 bases, the J end by 5 bases, with 10 bases between. The germline V gene encodes CDR1 SEHNR and CDR2 FQNEAQ (reference sequence). CDR3 length: 13 residues. The CDR3 DNA follows: TGTGCCAGCAGCTCCTACAGAAGAGATACGCAGTATTTT. Its protein product is CASSSYRRDTQYF. The full variable domain, completed using reference TRBV7-9 and TRBJ2-3, is DTGVSQNPRHKITKRGQNVTFRCDPISEHNRLYWYRQTLGQGPEFLTYFQNEAQLEKSRLLSDRFSAERPKGSFSTLEIQRTEQGDSAMYLCASSSYRRDTQYFGPGTRLTVL.

This sequence joins TRBV19 and TRBJ2-2, with TRBD2 identical over 8 bases. Germline CDR1 reads LNHDA; CDR2 reads SQIVND (reference sequence). Trimming removed 7 bases from V and 5 bases from J; junction bases left unmatched: 21. This CDR3 region has 19 residues. CDR3 sequence: CASNMPEQLAGRETGELFF. CDR3 bases: TGTGCCAGTAATATGCCCGAGCAGTTAGCGGGGCGGGAAACCGGGGAGCTGTTTTTT.

The chain employs TRBV6-5 and TRBJ1-1; a weak D match, TRBD1 (6 bases). With 6 bases removed from V and 3 bases from J, the gap between germline ends came to 14 bases. Germline V lookup: CDR1 MNHEY, CDR2 SVGAGI. This CDR3 contains 14 residues. The CDR3 DNA is TGTGCCAGCAGCCCACGGCAGGGGTACACTGAAGCTTTCTTT. This gives the protein CASSPRQGYTEAFF.

The chain recombines TRBV27 with TRBJ1-3; no clear D. The CDR3 has 15 residues. Trimming removed 2 bases at V and 0 bases at J, with 8 bases between. Germline V gene sequence: CDR1 MNHEY, CDR2 SMNVEV (reference sequence). CDR3 region: CASSLSGFSGNTIYF. CDR3 DNA: TGTGCCAGCAGTTTAAGCGGCTTCTCTGGAAACACCATATATTTT.

The chain employs TRBV12-5 and TRBJ1-1; D perhaps matches TRBD1 (5 bases). Germline values: CDR1 LGHNT, CDR2 FRNRAP. The CDR3 runs to 12 residues. V was clipped by 5 bases and J by 7 bases, with 11 bases between them. CDR3 sequence: CASGPSQGEAFF. The CDR3 nucleotides read TGTGCTAGTGGTCCCAGTCAGGGTGAAGCTTTCTTT.

The chain recombines TRBV7-9 with TRBJ1-1, with a tentative D call TRBD1 (5 bases). V lost 5 bases and J 6 bases, leaving 19 bases between the germline ends. The CDR3 runs to 15 residues. Germline CDR1 reads SEHNR; CDR2 reads FQNEAQ (reference sequence). The CDR3: CASSRVGRGDPEAFF. CDR3 bases: TGTGCCAGCAGCAGGGTCGGGAGGGGAGACCCTGAAGCTTTCTTT.

The J gene is TRBJ1-2, the V gene TRBV7-9; D is undetermined. CDR3 length equals 13 residues. The germline V gene encodes CDR1 SEHNR and CDR2 FQNEAQ (reference sequence). V was cut by 3 bases and J by 4 bases, with 9 bases left in between. The CDR3 DNA follows: TGTGCCAGCAGCTTGGCGGGTGGCTATGGCTACACCTTC. Translating gives CASSLAGGYGYTF.

The CDR3 DNA is TGCAGCGTTCGGGACAGACTCTCGAACACTGAAGCTTTCTTT. It yields the protein CSVRDRLSNTEAFF. The chain is built from TRBV29-1 and TRBJ1-1; 7 bases are a match to TRBD1. CDR3 length equals 14 residues. Trimming at V came to 5 bases and at J to 1 base, leaving 7 bases not matched to a gene. Germline V gives CDR1 SQVTM, CDR2 ANQGSEA.